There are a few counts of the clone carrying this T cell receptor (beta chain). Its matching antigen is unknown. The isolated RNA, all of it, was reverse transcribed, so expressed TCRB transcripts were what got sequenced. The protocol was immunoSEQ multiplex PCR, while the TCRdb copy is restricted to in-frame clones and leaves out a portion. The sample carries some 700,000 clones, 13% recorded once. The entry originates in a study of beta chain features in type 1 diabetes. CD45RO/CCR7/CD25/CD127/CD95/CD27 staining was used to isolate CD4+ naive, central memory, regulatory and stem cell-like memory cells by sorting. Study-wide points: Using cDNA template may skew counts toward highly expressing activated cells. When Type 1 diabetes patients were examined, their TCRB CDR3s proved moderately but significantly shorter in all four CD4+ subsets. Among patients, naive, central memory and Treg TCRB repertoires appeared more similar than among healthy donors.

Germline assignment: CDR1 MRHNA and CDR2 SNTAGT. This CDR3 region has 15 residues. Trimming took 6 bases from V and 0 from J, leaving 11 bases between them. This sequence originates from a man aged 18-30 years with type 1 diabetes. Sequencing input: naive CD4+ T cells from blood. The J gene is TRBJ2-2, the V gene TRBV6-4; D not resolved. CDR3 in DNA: TGTGCCAGCAGCCCCCAGTTGGCGAACACCGGGGAGCTGTTTTTT. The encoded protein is CASSPQLANTGELFF.